This T cell receptor beta chain was identified in a study of cytomegalovirus exposure and HLA in healthy donors. The PCR contained 60 Vbeta and 13 Jbeta primers. The method was immunoSEQ multiplex PCR; TCRdb's version includes in-frame clones alone and lacks a portion of them. In the table there are around 160,000 clones, 75% to 80% of which are singletons. This clone was seen just once. What it binds is not known. The CDR3 length is 15 residues. The germline CDR1 and CDR2 sequences are MNHEY and SMNVEV (reference sequence). With 6 bases removed from V and 1 base from J, the gap between germline ends came to 14 bases. Points from the study as a whole: In a later analysis, most CMV-associated TCR beta chains appeared HLA-restricted.

Material: PBMCs. The V and J genes are TRBV27 and TRBJ2-3; a possible D gene is TRBD2 (5 bases). The sequence was collected from a man aged 35 to 55 in good health and CMV-seropositive. The CDR3 region is CASSPSVSGTDTQYF. In DNA form, the CDR3 reads TGTGCCAGCAGCCCTTCCGTTAGCGGCACAGATACGCAGTATTTT.